There are many counts of the clone carrying this TCR beta chain. The CDR3 contains 15 residues. Germline CDR1 is SGHTA and CDR2 is FQGNSA. The V segment lost 4 bases and the J segment 6 bases; nucleotides outside the gene matches: 8. Among the patients, aged 18 to 65, hyperthyroidism was newly diagnosed and had lasted under 2 months. Investigators excluded patients with uncontrolled infection, other autoimmune disease, pregnancy or lactation. Authors of the study amplified TCR beta CDR3 regions from RNA transcripts. With the HTBI primer set, the TCR CDR3 went through a first round of RT-PCR. TCRdb re-called the multiplex PCR reads with MiXCR, one entry per CDR3 protein. Of approximately 610,000 distinct CDR3 sequences listed, roughly a sixth are singletons. These data are taken from a study of T cells in Graves' hyperthyroidism and ophthalmopathy.

Source material: blood. V and J are TRBV7-2 and TRBJ2-7; 11 bases line up with TRBD2. The clonotype was recovered from a woman under 30 with Graves' hyperthyroidism. The CDR3 DNA is TGTGCCAGCAGCTCGACTAGCGGGACCGGGTCCGAGCAGTACTTC. Protein: CASSSTSGTGSEQYF.